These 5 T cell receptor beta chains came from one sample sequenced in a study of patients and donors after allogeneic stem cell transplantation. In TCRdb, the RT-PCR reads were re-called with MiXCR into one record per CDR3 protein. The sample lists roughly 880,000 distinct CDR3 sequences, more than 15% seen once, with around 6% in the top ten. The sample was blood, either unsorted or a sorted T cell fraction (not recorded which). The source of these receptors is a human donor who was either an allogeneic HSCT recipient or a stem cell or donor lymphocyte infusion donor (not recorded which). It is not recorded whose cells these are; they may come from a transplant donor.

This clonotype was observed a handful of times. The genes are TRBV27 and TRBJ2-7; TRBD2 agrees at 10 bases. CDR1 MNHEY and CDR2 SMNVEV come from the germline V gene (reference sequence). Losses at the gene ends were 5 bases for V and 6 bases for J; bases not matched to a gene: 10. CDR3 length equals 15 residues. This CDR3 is CASSPTPSGGIEQYF. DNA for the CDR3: TGTGCCAGCAGTCCTACTCCTAGCGGGGGTATCGAGCAGTACTTC.

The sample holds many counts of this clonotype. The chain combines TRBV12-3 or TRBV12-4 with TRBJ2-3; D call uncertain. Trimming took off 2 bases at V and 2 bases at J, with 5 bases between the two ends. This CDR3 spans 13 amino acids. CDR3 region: CASSLQLTDTQYF. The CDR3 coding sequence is TGTGCCAGCAGTTTACAGCTCACAGATACGCAGTATTTT.

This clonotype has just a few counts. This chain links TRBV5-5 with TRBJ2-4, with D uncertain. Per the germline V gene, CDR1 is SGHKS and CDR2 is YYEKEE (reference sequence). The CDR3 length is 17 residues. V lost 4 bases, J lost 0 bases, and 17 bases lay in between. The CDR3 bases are TGTGCCAGCAGCGCTTCTGGGGTTGGGGTAGCCAAAAACATTCAGTACTTC. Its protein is CASSASGVGVAKNIQYF.

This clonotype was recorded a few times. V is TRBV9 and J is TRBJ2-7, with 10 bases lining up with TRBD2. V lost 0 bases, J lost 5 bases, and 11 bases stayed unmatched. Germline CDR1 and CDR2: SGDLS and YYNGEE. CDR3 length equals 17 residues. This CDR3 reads CASSVDPRTSGAHEQYF. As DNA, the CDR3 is TGTGCCAGCAGCGTAGACCCCCGAACTAGCGGGGCCCACGAGCAGTACTTC.

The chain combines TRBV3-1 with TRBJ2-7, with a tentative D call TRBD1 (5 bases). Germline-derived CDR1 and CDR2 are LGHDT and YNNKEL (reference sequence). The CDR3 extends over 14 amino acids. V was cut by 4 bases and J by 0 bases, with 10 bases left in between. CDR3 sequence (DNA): TGTGCCAGCAGCCGCCTCGACAGCTCCTACGAGCAGTACTTC. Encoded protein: CASSRLDSSYEQYF.